This TCR beta chain appears in the sequencing data of a study of blood T cell repertoires in COVID-19 (dated by TCRdb to about 2020). For the study in its entirety: Collaborator samples came from the United States, Italy and Spain and covered acute and convalescent phases of COVID-19. The prospective study material was composed of cDNA or gDNA derived from T cells, B-cell-depleted T cells, or PBMCs. Deeply sampled blood TCRbeta repertoires from subjects exposed to, actively infected with, or recovered from COVID-19 were included in the dataset. The repertoires were released in a freely available public database meant as a resource for research on the immune response to SARS-CoV-2. Samples came from the ongoing ImmuneRACE study (first 160 participants) plus 1,254 subjects from 6 global collaborators. Nearly every sample came with metadata listing a de-identified subject ID, COVID-19 status, age in years and sex. Where HLA class I and class II types were available, the types were taken from metadata supplied by the sample provider, not from assay-based typing. Broad study findings and their caveats: The quantity of clinical and demographic metadata differed by source and by participant and was supplied without curation.

The collaborating institutions used their own protocols to collect whole blood in K2EDTA tubes. Collaborator samples were shipped for TCRbeta analysis as frozen whole blood, isolated PBMCs, or DNA extracted from either sample type. TCRbeta CDR3 regions were amplified from genomic DNA by means of the immunoSEQ Assay, a bias-controlled multiplex PCR. Per the authors' processing: The number of nucleated cells in each sample was estimated from the amplification of reference gene primers within the assay. Sequence reads were collapsed and filtered to measure the absolute abundance of every unique TCRbeta CDR3 rearrangement. Productive Simpson clonality was computed per sample as the square root of Simpson's diversity index over productive rearrangements. Held by TCRdb, this immuneACCESS table contains in-frame sequences only and omits some clones. Under half of the omission traces to an unresolved V gene where checked; the cause of the rest is unknown. V and J calls and clone size follow that table, whereas D and trimming were derived from the DNA. Recorded for this sample are about 150,000 clones; about 80% of them occurred a single time. Clones ranked in the top ten supply 25% to 30% of the sample.

About this clone itself: Its recognized antigen is unknown. No qualities accompany the bases; no much larger clone lies one base away.

The CDR3 contains 18 residues, cysteine and phenylalanine counted. Solely the CDR3 DNA is kept, with 54 bases framed from the first base. Based on the germline V gene, the CDR1 and CDR2 sequences are MGHDK and SYGVNS. V ends up 1 base short and J 0 bases short, with an unmatched junction base count of 7. The TCR sequence derives from a woman aged 55-75 years with acute or convalescent COVID-19. The sequence joins TRBV25-1 to TRBJ2-3; TRBD2 fits 10 bases in the junction. Sample: peripheral blood. The CDR3 reads CASSEFYSGGPSTDTQYF. The sequenced DNA: TGTGCCAGCAGTGAATTTTATAGCGGGGGGCCCAGCACAGATACGCAGTATTTT.